These 32 T cell receptor beta chains were sequenced from one sample in a study of molecular identifiers for immune sequencing clone quantification. TCRdb ran MiXCR on the PCR reads and lists one entry per CDR3 protein. The repertoire consists of nearly 650,000 distinct CDR3 sequences, with 25% occurring once and the leading ten covering 0.7% to 0.95%. The specimen sequenced was naive CD8+ T cells from blood, with Jurkat cell RNA spiked in. Subset noted: FACS-sorted CD8+CD4-CCR7+CD45RA+ naive T cells. The receptors derive from a human donor in good health. Some libraries in this study had Jurkat cell RNA spiked in.

This clonotype was counted at least ten times. The J gene is TRBJ2-7, the V gene TRBV29-1; D may be TRBD1 or TRBD2 (6 bases each). Germline lookup yields CDR1 SQVTM and CDR2 ANQGSEA. This CDR3 comprises 16 residues. Trimming took off 4 bases at V and 4 bases at J, with 23 bases between the two ends. CDR3 loop: CSVARTGSAGRYEQYF. CDR3 in DNA: TGCAGCGTTGCCCGTACAGGGTCCGCGGGAAGATACGAGCAGTACTTC.

Turning to this clonotype: At one end, the junction sequence differs from germline, possibly due to a read error. This chain uses TRBV7-9 with TRBJ1-1; no reliable D call. The CDR3 runs to 15 residues. The V gene's germline CDR1 is SEHNR and CDR2 FQNEAQ (reference sequence). The CDR3 here is CANSFKQKKNTKAFF. CDR3 nucleotides: TGTGCCAACAGCTTCAAACAGAAAAAGAACACTAAAGCTTTCTTT.

Turning to this clonotype: This could be a read error, since a much larger clone is one nucleotide away. V gene TRBV24-1 combines with J gene TRBJ2-3, with D unclear. V lost 6 bases to trimming and J lost 3 bases, with 9 bases between them. This CDR3 spans 13 amino acids. CDR1 and CDR2 (germline): KGHDR, SFDVKD. The CDR3 loop reads CATSYHTTDTQYF. CDR3 sequence (DNA): TGTGCCACCAGTTACCACACGACAGATACGCAGTATTTT.

This clonotype was counted a few times. This chain uses TRBV9 with TRBJ2-2; 15 bases line up with TRBD2. The CDR3 extends over 20 amino acids. V was pared by 0 bases and J by 1 base, with 7 bases of the junction left unmatched. Germline V gene data show CDR1 as SGDLS and CDR2 as YYNGEE. CDR3 residues: CASSVGGRTSGGGNTGELFF. CDR3 DNA sequence: TGTGCCAGCAGCGTAGGCGGTCGGACTAGCGGGGGGGGGAACACCGGGGAGCTGTTTTTT.

This clonotype showed up many times. V is TRBV5-4 and J is TRBJ2-3; TRBD2 is a possible D gene (5 bases). Germline values: CDR1 SGHNT, CDR2 YYREEE (reference sequence). This CDR3 spans 16 amino acids. Trimming took off 0 bases at V and 0 bases at J, with 11 bases between the two ends. CDR3 sequence: CASSLGSSLSTDTQYF. Here the CDR3 DNA reads TGTGCCAGCAGCTTGGGTTCTAGCTTAAGCACAGATACGCAGTATTTT.

There are a few counts of this clonotype. This CDR3 reads CASSEWLAGGDTQYF. In DNA form, the CDR3 reads TGTGCCAGCAGCGAGTGGCTAGCGGGGGGCGATACGCAGTATTTT. The chain has TRBV9 and TRBJ2-3, with TRBD2 matching 11 bases. The germline V gene encodes CDR1 SGDLS and CDR2 YYNGEE. This CDR3 region has 15 residues. V lost 3 bases to trimming and J lost 6 bases; unmatched junction nucleotides: 6.

This clonotype has more than one count but fewer than ten. The chain couples TRBV27 to TRBJ2-4; the D gene is possibly TRBD2 (6 bases). The V end was cut by 0 bases, the J end by 6 bases, with 12 bases between. There are 15 residues in the CDR3. Germline CDR1 is MNHEY and CDR2 is SMNVEV (reference sequence). CDR3 sequence reads: CASSLSAAGGNIQYF. The CDR3 coding sequence is TGTGCCAGCAGTTTATCGGCGGCCGGGGGAAACATTCAGTACTTC.

A word on this clonotype: This could be a read error, since a much larger clone is one nucleotide away. This chain uses TRBV7-9 with TRBJ2-3; D might be TRBD2 (6 bases). The CDR3 covers 14 residues. The germline V gene has CDR1 SEHNR and CDR2 FQNEAQ (reference sequence). CDR3 sequence (DNA): TGTGCCAGCAGCACGAGACAGCGCGGGGAAACGCAGTGTTTT. This codes for CASSTRQRGETQCF.

A note on this clonotype: A much larger clonotype is one base distant, so this may be a read error. The chain couples TRBV2 to TRBJ2-3; D is unclear. CDR1 and CDR2 from the germline V gene are SNHLY and FYNNEI. This CDR3 has 12 amino acids. V lost 8 bases to trimming and J lost 2 bases, with 8 bases between them. DNA for the CDR3: TGTGCCAGCTACGGATTCACAGATACGCAGTATTTT. It codes for CASYGFTDTQYF.

On this clonotype: The junction and the germline gene differ at one end; a read error may be behind it. The CDR3 sequence is CASSQDPTGQGAYEQHF. CDR3 nucleotides: TGCGCCAGCAGCCAAGATCCCACGGGACAGGGGGCCTACGAGCAGCACTTC. The V and J genes are TRBV4-1 and TRBJ2-7; 12 bases match TRBD1. The germline CDR1 and CDR2 sequences are MGHRA and YSYEKL. This CDR3 comprises 17 residues.

This clonotype showed up many times. This chain uses TRBV6-6 with TRBJ1-1, with D possibly TRBD1 on 5 matching bases. This CDR3 comprises 14 residues. Germline CDR1 and CDR2: MNHNY and SVGAGI (reference sequence). Trimming stripped 7 bases from V and 0 bases from J, with 12 bases between. CDR3 sequence reads: CASIDRGMNTEAFF. Written as DNA, the CDR3 is TGTGCCAGCATTGACAGAGGCATGAACACTGAAGCTTTCTTT.

As to this clonotype: Being one base from a much bigger clone, this may be a read error. The genes are TRBV7-9 and TRBJ2-5; 10 nucleotides match TRBD2. Germline loops: CDR1 SEHNR, CDR2 FQNEAQ (reference sequence). The CDR3 loop spans 14 amino acids. The CDR3 DNA is TGTGCCAGCAGCCCACTAGCGGGGCAAGAGACCCAGCACTTC. Protein sequence: CASSPLAGQETQHF.

In the case of this clonotype: A read error may explain this, as a much larger clone is one base away. The chain employs TRBV7-9 and TRBJ1-4; TRBD1 matches at 7 bases. This CDR3 is 16 amino acids long. The V and J ends lost 5 bases and 6 bases, in that order; junction bases with no gene match: 12. Germline V gene sequence: CDR1 SEHNR, CDR2 FQNEAQ (reference sequence). The CDR3 spells CASSMSRDRVDEKLFF. CDR3 DNA sequence: TGTGCCAGCAGCATGAGTCGAGACAGGGTCGATGAAAAACTGTTTTTT. Supplemented by reference TRBV7-9 and TRBJ1-4, the full variable domain reads DTGVSQNPRHKITKRGQNVTFRCDPISEHNRLYWYRQTLGQGPEFLTYFQNEAQLEKSRLLSDRFSAERPKGSFSTLEIQRTEQGDSAMYLCASSMSRDRVDEKLFFGSGTQLSVL.

The table lists this clonotype with a few counts. The chain is built from TRBV4-1 and TRBJ2-5, with 11 positions matching TRBD2. Looked up from germline, CDR1 is MGHRA and CDR2 is YSYEKL. V was pared by 1 base and J by 5 bases, with 9 bases of the junction left unmatched. The CDR3 has 17 residues. Here the CDR3 reads CASSQVTRLAGRETQYF. CDR3 sequence (DNA): TGCGCCAGCAGCCAAGTAACGAGACTAGCGGGACGCGAGACCCAGTACTTC.

The chain combines TRBV12-3 or TRBV12-4 with TRBJ2-5; 10 nucleotides align to TRBD2. The CDR3 sequence is 16 residues long. The V gene end was trimmed by 5 bases and the J gene end by 3 bases; junction bases not matched to a gene: 9. CDR3: CASSEPGLAIKETQYF. As DNA, the CDR3 is TGTGCCAGCAGTGAACCGGGACTAGCGATAAAAGAGACCCAGTACTTC.

This clonotype came up a few times. The CDR3 region has the DNA TGTGCCAGGACAGGGGGTGACGACTATGGCTACACCTTC. It translates to CARTGGDDYGYTF. The rearrangement joins TRBV2 to TRBJ1-2; 9 bases align to TRBD1. CDR1 is SNHLY and CDR2 is FYNNEI in the germline V gene. The CDR3 has 13 amino acids. J was trimmed by 3 bases and V by 9 bases; bases with no gene match: 5. The complete variable domain, with remaining parts taken from reference TRBV2 and TRBJ1-2, reads EPEVTQTPSHQVTQMGQEVILRCVPISNHLYFYWYRQILGQKVEFLVSFYNNEISEKSEIFDDQFSVERPDGSNFTLKIRSTKLEDSAMYFCARTGGDDYGYTFGSGTRLTVV.

The sample holds a few counts of this clonotype. This chain connects TRBV20-1 to TRBJ2-7; 10 bases fit TRBD1. The CDR3 runs 15 residues. With 0 bases clipped from V and 7 bases from J, the junction kept 9 bases outside the gene matches. Germline V gene lookup returns CDR1 DFQATT and CDR2 SNEGSKA (reference sequence). CDR3 in DNA: TGCAGTGCTAGAGATATGGACAGGGGGGTTGGAGAGCAGTACTTC. This codes for CSARDMDRGVGEQYF.

The table lists this clonotype with a few counts. The V and J genes are TRBV10-3 and TRBJ2-2; 8 bases are a match to TRBD1. V gave up 7 bases and J gave up 2 bases; unmatched junction bases: 9. From germline, CDR1 is ENHRY and CDR2 SYGVKD. This CDR3 contains 16 residues. The CDR3 nucleotides are TGTGCCATCACTCAGAACGGACAGGGAAACACCGGGGAGCTGTTTTTT. It encodes CAITQNGQGNTGELFF.

This clonotype was recorded at least ten times. The J gene is TRBJ2-1, the V gene TRBV5-1, with 9 nucleotides matching TRBD1. The germline gives CDR1 SGHRS, CDR2 YFSETQ. The CDR3 is 15 amino acids. V gave up 4 bases and J gave up 9 bases; unmatched junction bases: 11. CDR3 sequence (DNA): TGCGCCAGCAGCCTCGGACAGGGGCTCCTGGTTGAGCAGTTCTTC. Encoded protein: CASSLGQGLLVEQFF.

Concerning this clonotype: The junction departs from the called germline gene at one end, perhaps through a read error. V gene TRBV7-6 combines with J gene TRBJ2-1; the match to TRBD1 covers 8 bases. The CDR3 extends over 16 amino acids. Germline CDR1 and CDR2: SGHVS and FNYEAQ. This CDR3 is CASSPLVGTGHNEQFF. The CDR3 coding sequence is TGTGCCAGCAGCCCACTCGTAGGGACAGGACACAACGAGCAGTTCTTC. Drawing the rest from reference TRBV7-6 and TRBJ2-1, the complete variable domain is GAGVSQSPRYKVTKRGQDVALRCDPISGHVSLYWYRQALGQGPEFLTYFNYEAQQDKSGLPNDRFSAERPEGSISTLTIQRTEQRDSAMYRCASSPLVGTGHNEQFFGPGTRLTVL.

This clonotype showed up just a few times. CDR3 loop: CASSQDTFANTGELFF. CDR3 DNA: TGCGCCAGCAGCCAAGACACTTTCGCGAACACCGGGGAGCTGTTTTTT. The chain carries TRBV23-1 and TRBJ2-2; unclear D gene. TRBV23-1 is an open reading frame, and its role is uncertain. The CDR3 consists of 16 residues. The V end was cut by 6 bases, the J end by 0 bases, with 14 bases between.

This clonotype was recorded at least ten times. V is TRBV28 and J is TRBJ2-3, with D possibly being TRBD2 (6 bases). Germline V gene sequence: CDR1 MDHEN, CDR2 SYDVKM. The CDR3 consists of 14 residues. V lost 1 base and J 6 bases, leaving 11 bases between the germline ends. CDR3 residues: CASSLFEGGDTQYF. CDR3 DNA: TGTGCCAGCAGTTTATTCGAAGGAGGGGATACGCAGTATTTT.

This chain links TRBV15 with TRBJ1-3, with a weak D call TRBD1 (5 bases). This CDR3 spans 15 amino acids. Trimming removed 0 bases from V and 3 bases from J, with 9 bases in between. Germline values: CDR1 LNHNV, CDR2 YYDKDF (reference sequence). The CDR3 is CATSRERGGGNTIYF. The CDR3 DNA is TGTGCCACCAGCAGAGAGAGGGGAGGTGGAAACACCATATATTTT.

This clonotype was counted ten times or more. The rearrangement links TRBV4-3 to TRBJ2-6; D is uncertain. This CDR3 region has 14 residues. Germline loops: CDR1 LGHNA, CDR2 YSLEER. V dropped 5 bases and J dropped 5 bases, with 10 bases sitting between them. The DNA for the CDR3 is TGCGCCAGCAGCGTGACATATCGGGCCAACGTCCTGACTTTC. Protein product: CASSVTYRANVLTF.

The rearrangement joins TRBV7-9 to TRBJ1-4, with D unresolved. The CDR3 runs 12 residues. The germline CDR1 and CDR2 sequences are SEHNR and FQNEAQ (reference sequence). The V end lost 2 bases, the J end lost 8 bases, and 6 bases lay between the germline ends. The CDR3 DNA sequence: TGTGCCAGCAGCTTAAGCTACGAAAAACTGTTTTTT. Its protein is CASSLSYEKLFF.

Comments on this clonotype: A junction end diverges from the germline sequence, so it may reflect a read error. The chain is built from TRBV10-3 and TRBJ2-7; perhaps TRBD1 as D (6 bases). The CDR3 contains 16 residues. Per germline, CDR1 ENHRY and CDR2 SYGVKD. The CDR3 region is CAIRESGQGLVNEQYF. The CDR3 DNA follows: TGTGCCATCCGTGAGTCAGGCCAGGGGTTGGTAAACGAGCAGTACTTC.

This clonotype was detected ten times or more. The chain joins TRBV4-1 to TRBJ2-6; D perhaps matches TRBD1 (5 bases). CDR1 MGHRA and CDR2 YSYEKL come from the germline V gene. The V gene lost 0 bases and the J gene lost 0 bases, with 9 bases spanning the gap. This CDR3 is 17 amino acids long. CDR3 region: CASSQDPGISGANVLTF. CDR3 nucleotides: TGCGCCAGCAGCCAAGATCCAGGGATCTCTGGGGCCAACGTCCTGACTTTC.

This chain links TRBV9 with TRBJ1-1; D may be TRBD1 (5 bases). This CDR3 spans 15 amino acids. The V end was cut by 4 bases, the J end by 0 bases, with 13 bases between. CDR1 and CDR2 (germline): SGDLS, YYNGEE. In DNA form, the CDR3 reads TGTGCCAGCAGCCCGTGGGGGACGTTGAACACTGAAGCTTTCTTT. Residues: CASSPWGTLNTEAFF.

A single count supports this clonotype. A read error is likely, as this CDR3 ends without the conserved phenylalanine or tryptophan. The CDR3 sequence is CASSQDAPGGSPLHI. CDR3 in DNA: TGCGCCAGCAGCCAAGATGCCCCCGGCGGTTCACCCCTCCACATT. V usage is TRBV4-1 and J usage is TRBJ1-6; D remains ambiguous. The CDR3 sequence is 15 residues long. Germline V CDR1 and CDR2: MGHRA, YSYEKL. V was clipped by 0 bases and J by 9 bases, with 12 bases between them.

Details on this clonotype: Since no conserved phenylalanine or tryptophan closes the CDR3, a read error is the likely cause. CDR3 region: CASSEKGLLADTQYY. CDR3 DNA sequence: TGTGCCAGCAGTGAAAAGGGACTATTAGCAGATACGCAGTATTAT. This chain connects TRBV6-1 to TRBJ2-3; 7 nucleotides line up with TRBD2. This CDR3 region has 15 residues. CDR1 and CDR2 from the germline V gene are MNHNS and SASEGT. The J segment lost 4 bases and the V segment lost 2 bases, leaving 6 bases of the junction unmatched.

This clonotype occurred a few times. The rearrangement links TRBV7-3 to TRBJ2-1, with D hard to call. V gave up 5 bases and J gave up 0 bases, with 5 bases separating them. Germline V gives CDR1 SGHTA, CDR2 FQGTGA. The CDR3 is 13 residues long. CDR3 coding DNA: TGTGCCAGCAGCCACGACTCCTACAATGAGCAGTTCTTC. It yields the protein CASSHDSYNEQFF.

This clonotype has at least ten counts. The chain joins TRBV28 to TRBJ2-7; D possibly corresponds to TRBD2 (5 bases). Trimming cost V 3 bases and J 2 bases, with 14 bases left between them. CDR3 size: 15 residues. Per the germline V gene, CDR1 is MDHEN and CDR2 is SYDVKM. CDR3 DNA: TGTGCCAGCAGTTTGCGAGGACTCCAGACCTACGAGCAGTACTTC. Translating it yields CASSLRGLQTYEQYF.